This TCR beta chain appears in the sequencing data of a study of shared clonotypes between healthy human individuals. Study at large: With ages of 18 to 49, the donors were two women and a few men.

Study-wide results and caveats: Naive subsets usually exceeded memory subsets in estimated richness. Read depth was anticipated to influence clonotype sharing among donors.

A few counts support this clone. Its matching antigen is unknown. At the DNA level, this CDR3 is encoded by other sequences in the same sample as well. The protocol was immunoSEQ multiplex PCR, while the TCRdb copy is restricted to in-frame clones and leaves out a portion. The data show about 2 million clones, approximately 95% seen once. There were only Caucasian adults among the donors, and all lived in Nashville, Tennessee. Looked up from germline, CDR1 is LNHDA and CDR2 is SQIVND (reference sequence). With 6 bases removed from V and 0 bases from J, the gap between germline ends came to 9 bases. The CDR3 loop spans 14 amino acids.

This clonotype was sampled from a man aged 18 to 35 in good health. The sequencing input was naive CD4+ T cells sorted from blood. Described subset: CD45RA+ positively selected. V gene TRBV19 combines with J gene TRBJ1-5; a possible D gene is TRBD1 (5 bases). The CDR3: CASSPGYSNQPQHF. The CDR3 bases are TGTGCCAGTAGCCCAGGGTATAGCAATCAGCCCCAGCATTTT.